This record concerns one T cell receptor beta chain sequence. What it binds is not known. These data come from a study of T-cell reconstitution after alpha-beta-depleted transplantation in children. The study, taken as a whole, reports: Newly made T cells mostly supplied T-cell counts and diversity one year after transplant.

This CDR3 comprises 13 residues. Germline CDR1 is SGHVS and CDR2 is FNYEAQ. V was shortened by 1 base and J by 10 bases, with 11 bases between the two germline ends. Unique molecular identifiers were incorporated into the prepared TCRbeta library. TCRdb reanalysed the PCR reads using MiXCR and keeps one entry per CDR3 protein. The sample holds fewer than 750,000 distinct CDR3 sequences, 20% to 25% seen once. The gene calls are TRBV7-6 and TRBJ2-1; D is unclear. Sample: PBMCs, mostly from graft donor cells, taken 360 days after TCRalphabeta/CD19-depleted stem cell transplant. This TCR came from a boy in the first two years of life who had a stem cell transplant for acute myeloid leukemia, so the T cells may come from the graft donor. CDR3 protein: CASSLERAGEQFF. The CDR3 nucleotides are TGTGCCAGCAGCTTAGAAAGGGCTGGGGAGCAGTTCTTC.